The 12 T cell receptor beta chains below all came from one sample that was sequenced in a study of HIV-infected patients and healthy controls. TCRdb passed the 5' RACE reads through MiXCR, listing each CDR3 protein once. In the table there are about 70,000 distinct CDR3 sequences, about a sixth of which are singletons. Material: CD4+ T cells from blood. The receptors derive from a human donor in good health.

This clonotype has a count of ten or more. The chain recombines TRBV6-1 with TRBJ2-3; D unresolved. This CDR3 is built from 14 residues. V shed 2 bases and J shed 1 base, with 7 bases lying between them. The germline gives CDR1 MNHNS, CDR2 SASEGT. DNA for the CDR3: TGTGCCAGCAGTGAACTCGGGCGCACAGATACGCAGTATTTT. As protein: CASSELGRTDTQYF.

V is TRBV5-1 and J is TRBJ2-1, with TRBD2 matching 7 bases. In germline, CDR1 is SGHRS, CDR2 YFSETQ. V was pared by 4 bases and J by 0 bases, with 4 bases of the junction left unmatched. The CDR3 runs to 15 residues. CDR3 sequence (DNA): TGCGCCAGCAGCCGCGGGGGAAGCTCCTACAATGAGCAGTTCTTC. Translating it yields CASSRGGSSYNEQFF. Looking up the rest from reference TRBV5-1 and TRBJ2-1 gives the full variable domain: KAGVTQTPRYLIKTRGQQVTLSCSPISGHRSVSWYQQTPGQGLQFLFEYFSETQRNKGNFPGRFSGRQFSNSRSEMNVSTLELGDSALYLCASSRGGSSYNEQFFGPGTRLTVL.

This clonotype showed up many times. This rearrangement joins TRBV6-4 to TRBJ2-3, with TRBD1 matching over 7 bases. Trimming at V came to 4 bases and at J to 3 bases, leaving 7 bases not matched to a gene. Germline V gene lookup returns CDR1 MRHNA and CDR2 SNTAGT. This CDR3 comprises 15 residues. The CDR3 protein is CASSVTGTATDTQYF. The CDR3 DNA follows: TGTGCCAGCAGTGTCACCGGGACAGCAACAGATACGCAGTATTTT.

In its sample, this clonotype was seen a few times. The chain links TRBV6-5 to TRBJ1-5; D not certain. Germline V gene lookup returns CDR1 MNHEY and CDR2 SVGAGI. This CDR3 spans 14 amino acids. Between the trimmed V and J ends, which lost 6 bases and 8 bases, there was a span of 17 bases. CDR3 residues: CASRSIGLWEPQHF. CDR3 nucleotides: TGTGCCAGCAGATCCATCGGGCTCTGGGAGCCCCAGCATTTT.

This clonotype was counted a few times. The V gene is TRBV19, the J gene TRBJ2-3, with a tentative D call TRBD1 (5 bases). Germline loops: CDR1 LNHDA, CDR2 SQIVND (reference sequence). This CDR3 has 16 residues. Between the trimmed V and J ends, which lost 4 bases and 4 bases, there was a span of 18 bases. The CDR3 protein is CASSRRQSNGADTQYF. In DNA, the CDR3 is TGTGCCAGTAGTAGACGACAGTCCAATGGGGCAGATACGCAGTATTTT.

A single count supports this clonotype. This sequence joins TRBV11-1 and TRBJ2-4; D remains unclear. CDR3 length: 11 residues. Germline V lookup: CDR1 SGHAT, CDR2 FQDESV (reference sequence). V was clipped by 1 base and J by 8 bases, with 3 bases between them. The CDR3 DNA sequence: TGTGCCAGCAGCTTAGACTACATTCAGTACTTC. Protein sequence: CASSLDYIQYF.

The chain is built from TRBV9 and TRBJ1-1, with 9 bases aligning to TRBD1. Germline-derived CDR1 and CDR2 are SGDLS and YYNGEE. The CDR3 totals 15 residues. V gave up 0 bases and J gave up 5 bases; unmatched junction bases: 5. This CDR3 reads CASSVGGQGMTEAFF. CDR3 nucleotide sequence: TGTGCCAGCAGCGTAGGGGGACAGGGAATGACTGAAGCTTTCTTT.

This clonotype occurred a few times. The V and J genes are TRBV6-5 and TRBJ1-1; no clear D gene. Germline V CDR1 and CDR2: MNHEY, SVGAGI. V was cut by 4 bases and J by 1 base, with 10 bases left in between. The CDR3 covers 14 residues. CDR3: CASSFHGKNTEAFF. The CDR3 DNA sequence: TGTGCCAGCAGTTTTCACGGGAAGAACACTGAAGCTTTCTTT.

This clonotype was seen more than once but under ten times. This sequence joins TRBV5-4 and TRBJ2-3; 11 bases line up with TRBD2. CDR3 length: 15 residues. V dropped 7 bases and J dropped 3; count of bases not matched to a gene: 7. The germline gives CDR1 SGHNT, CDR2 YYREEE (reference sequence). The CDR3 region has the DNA TGTGCCAGCTCCACTAGCGGGAGTTGGACAGATACGCAGTATTTT. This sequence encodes CASSTSGSWTDTQYF.

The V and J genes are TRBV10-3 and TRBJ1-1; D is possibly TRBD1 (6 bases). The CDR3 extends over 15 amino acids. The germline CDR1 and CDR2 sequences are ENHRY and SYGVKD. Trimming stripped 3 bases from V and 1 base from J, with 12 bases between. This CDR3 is CAISDGDKRNTEAFF. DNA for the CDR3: TGTGCCATCAGTGACGGGGACAAGCGGAACACTGAAGCTTTCTTT.

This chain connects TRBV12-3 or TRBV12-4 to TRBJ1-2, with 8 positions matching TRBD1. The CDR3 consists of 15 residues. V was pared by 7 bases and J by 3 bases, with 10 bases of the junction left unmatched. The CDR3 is CASNRQGPGDYGYTF. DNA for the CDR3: TGTGCCAGCAACCGACAGGGGCCAGGGGACTATGGCTACACCTTC.

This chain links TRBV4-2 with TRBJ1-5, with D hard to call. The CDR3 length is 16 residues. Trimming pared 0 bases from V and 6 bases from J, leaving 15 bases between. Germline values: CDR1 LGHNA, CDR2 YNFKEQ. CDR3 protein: CASSQDRQLIGQPQHF. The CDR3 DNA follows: TGTGCCAGCAGCCAAGATCGGCAGCTTATTGGTCAGCCCCAGCATTTT.